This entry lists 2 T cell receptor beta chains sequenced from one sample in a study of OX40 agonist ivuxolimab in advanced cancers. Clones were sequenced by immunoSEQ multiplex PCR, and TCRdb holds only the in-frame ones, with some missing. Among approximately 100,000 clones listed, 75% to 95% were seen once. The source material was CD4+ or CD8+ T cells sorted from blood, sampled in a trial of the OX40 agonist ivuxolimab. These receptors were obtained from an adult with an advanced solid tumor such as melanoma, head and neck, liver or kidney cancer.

The CDR3 loop reads CASSLWGQGAMNNQPQHF. The CDR3 DNA reads TGTGCCAGCAGTTTATGGGGACAGGGGGCTATGAACAATCAGCCCCAGCATTTT. The J gene is TRBJ1-5, the V gene TRBV27; 12 positions match TRBD1. The V segment lost 1 base and the J segment 3 bases; nucleotides outside the gene matches: 7. The CDR3 runs to 18 residues. CDR1 is MNHEY and CDR2 is SMNVEV in the germline V gene (reference sequence).

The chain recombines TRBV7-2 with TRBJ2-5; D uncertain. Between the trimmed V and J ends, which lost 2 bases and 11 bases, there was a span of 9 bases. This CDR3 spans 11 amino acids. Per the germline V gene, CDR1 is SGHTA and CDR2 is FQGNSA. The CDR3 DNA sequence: TGTGCCAGCAGCTTAAGGGTGGAGCAGTACTTC. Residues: CASSLRVEQYF.